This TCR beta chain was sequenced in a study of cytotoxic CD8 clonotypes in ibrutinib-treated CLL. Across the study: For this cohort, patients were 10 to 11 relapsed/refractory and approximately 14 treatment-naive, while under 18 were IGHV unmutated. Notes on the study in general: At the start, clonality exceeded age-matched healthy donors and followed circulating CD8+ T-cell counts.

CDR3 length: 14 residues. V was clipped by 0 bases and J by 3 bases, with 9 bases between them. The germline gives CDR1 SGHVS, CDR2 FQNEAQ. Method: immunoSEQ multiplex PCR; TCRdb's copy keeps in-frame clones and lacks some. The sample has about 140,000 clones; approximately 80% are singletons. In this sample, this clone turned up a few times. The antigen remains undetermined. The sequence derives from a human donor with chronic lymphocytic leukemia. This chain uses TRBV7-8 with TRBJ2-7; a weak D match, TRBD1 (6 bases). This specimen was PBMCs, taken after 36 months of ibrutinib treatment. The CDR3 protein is CASSLAAQGYEQYF. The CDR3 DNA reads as TGTGCCAGCAGCTTAGCCGCACAGGGCTACGAGCAGTACTTC.